Listed below are T cell receptor beta chains from one sample, sequenced in a study of CD8 T cells in ankylosing spondylitis. TCRdb reprocessed the 5' RACE reads with MiXCR, giving one entry per CDR3 protein. The repertoire holds roughly 130,000 distinct CDR3 sequences, with roughly 15% as singletons. The sequenced sample consisted of blood, either unsorted or a sorted T cell fraction (not recorded which). These receptors all come from a female donor with ankylosing spondylitis or in good health (not recorded which). Both conserved end residues are part of each CDR3. D genes are given only for firm matches. A row's size may be missing; if present it is once, few, many or a size class.

>few|TRBV6-1|TRBJ2-3|-
TGTGCCAGCATGGTGGCGGGTCTGGGAGATACGCAGTATTTT
CASMVAGLGDTQYF
>many|TRBV20-1|TRBJ1-1|-
TGCAGTGCTAGAGATAGCTTGGGAGGACAGAAAAACACTGAAGCTTTCTTT
CSARDSLGGQKNTEAFF
>few|TRBV3-1|TRBJ2-1|TRBD2
TGTGCCAGCCTACTAGCGGGGGGAGGCAATGAGCAGTTCTTC
CASLLAGGGNEQFF
>many|TRBV4-1|TRBJ2-5|-
TGCGCCAGCAGCCAAGAAAAGGCTGCCAAAGAGACCCAGTACTTC
CASSQEKAAKETQYF
>few|TRBV29-1|TRBJ1-1|-
TGCAGCGTCTATGGGGGCGATCTCACTGAAGCTTTCTTT
CSVYGGDLTEAFF
>-|TRBV20-1|TRBJ1-1|-
TGCAGTGCCGCCCTACGGATGAACACTGAAGCTTTCTTT
CSAALRMNTEAFF
>many|TRBV5-6|TRBJ2-7|-
TGTGCCAGCAGCTTATCTGGAGAGCAGTACTTC
CASSLSGEQYF
>-|TRBV10-3|TRBJ2-7|-
TGTGCCATCAGCCAGGGGGGTTCCTCCTACGAGCAGTACTTC
CAISQGGSSYEQYF
>many|TRBV20-1|TRBJ2-1|TRBD2
TGCAGTGCTAGGAGACTAGCGGGGGGTGGGTACAATGAGCAGTTCTTC
CSARRLAGGGYNEQFF
>few|TRBV20-1|TRBJ2-1|-
TGCAGTGCTAGTAAGGGCACGAGCTCCTACAATGAGCAGTTCTTC
CSASKGTSSYNEQFF
>-|TRBV3-1|TRBJ1-1|-
TGTGCCAGCAGCCAAGATGGTGGACCCTTGAGAACTGAAGCTTTCTTT
CASSQDGGPLRTEAFF
>-|TRBV6-1|TRBJ2-1|TRBD2
TGTGCCAGCAGTCTAGCGGCTCCATCCTACAATGAGCAGTTCTTC
CASSLAAPSYNEQFF
>-|TRBV18|TRBJ1-5|-
TGTGCCAGGCACGTGGGCAATCAGCCCCAGCATTTT
CARHVGNQPQHF
>many|TRBV5-1|TRBJ2-1|TRBD2
TGCGCCAGCAGCCGACTAGCGGAGGGGAATGAGCAGTTCTTC
CASSRLAEGNEQFF
>many|TRBV29-1|TRBJ2-1|-
TGCAGCGTTGACCAAGAGCGGACCAATGAGCAGTTCTTC
CSVDQERTNEQFF
>-|TRBV7-2|TRBJ1-3|-
TGTGCCAGCAGCCGTACAACAGGGAAAGTTAACACCATATATTTT
CASSRTTGKVNTIYF
>-|TRBV3-1|TRBJ1-5|TRBD1
TGTGCCAGCAGCCAATCCTCCCGACAGGGACGGGGTCAGCCCCAGCATTTT
CASSQSSRQGRGQPQHF
>many|TRBV29-1|TRBJ2-3|-
TGCAGCGGTGGACACGCCACAGATACGCAGTATTTT
CSGGHATDTQYF
>many|TRBV12-3/TRBV12-4|TRBJ2-5|TRBD2
TGTGCCAGCAGTTTACAACTAGCGGGAGGAGAGACCCAGTACTTC
CASSLQLAGGETQYF
>-|TRBV7-8|TRBJ2-3|TRBD2
TGTGCCAGCAGCGCTCGGACTAGCGGGAGCGCAGATACGCAGTATTTT
CASSARTSGSADTQYF
>few|TRBV27|TRBJ2-7|-
TGTGCCAGCAGTTTTTCGAGTTTCTACGAGCAGTACTTC
CASSFSSFYEQYF
>many|TRBV19|TRBJ1-2|-
TGTGCCAGTAGCCGGGACGGCCCCTATGGCTACACCTTC
CASSRDGPYGYTF
>many|TRBV5-1|TRBJ1-5|-
TGCGCCAGCAGCGCCTCAGGCGTTTCCAATCAGCCCCAGCATTTT
CASSASGVSNQPQHF
>many|TRBV20-1|TRBJ2-7|-
TGCAGTGCTAGAGCCGGACAAATTTCCTACGAGCAGTACTTC
CSARAGQISYEQYF
>few|TRBV6-5|TRBJ1-3|-
TGTGCCAGCGGCTCAAACACCATATATTTT
CASGSNTIYF
>many|TRBV6-1|TRBJ2-1|TRBD2
TGTGCCAGCTGGGGACTAGCGGGGGAACGCTCCTACAATGAGCAGTTCTTC
CASWGLAGERSYNEQFF
>-|TRBV28|TRBJ2-1|TRBD1
TGTGCCAGCAACGAAATGGGGGACAGGGGACGTCATGAGCAGTTCTTC
CASNEMGDRGRHEQFF
>many|TRBV28|TRBJ2-1|-
TGTGCCAGCAGCCCTCTCACCAGGGGTGGGAACAATGAGCAGTTCTTC
CASSPLTRGGNNEQFF
>many|TRBV12-3/TRBV12-4|TRBJ2-5|-
TGTGCCAGCAGTTCCCAAGAGACCCAGTACTTC
CASSSQETQYF
>-|TRBV7-8|TRBJ2-7|TRBD1
TGTGCCAGCAGCATAACAAGGGGGACAGGGTCCTCCTACGAGCAGTACTTC
CASSITRGTGSSYEQYF
>-|TRBV5-1|TRBJ1-2|-
TGCGCCAGCAGCTTGGAAGCAGGGCCTTCGGGCTACACCTTC
CASSLEAGPSGYTF
>-|TRBV27|TRBJ2-1|TRBD1
TGTGCCAGCAGTTTTTGGGCAGGGGGTAAAAGTGAGCAGTTCTTC
CASSFWAGGKSEQFF
>many|TRBV20-1|TRBJ2-5|-
TGCAGTGCTAGACGGGGGCAAGAGACCCAGTACTTC
CSARRGQETQYF
>many|TRBV20-1|TRBJ2-2|-
TGCAGTGCTCCCAGGCGGGGAGACGGGGAGCTGTTTTTT
CSAPRRGDGELFF
>many|TRBV20-1|TRBJ2-1|-
TGCAGTGCTAGAGATGGGGCGGACCTCCGCAATGAGCAGTTCTTC
CSARDGADLRNEQFF